What follows are 5 T cell receptor beta chains derived from one specimen sequenced in a study of blood T cell repertoires in COVID-19. Profiled with immunoSEQ multiplex PCR; TCRdb holds only in-frame clones, not every one. In the table there are 300,000 to 400,000 clones, about 88% of which are singletons. The sample comprised PBMCs or T cells enriched from blood (not recorded which). These receptors all come from a woman aged 30 to 39 who had recovered from COVID-19.

The rearrangement links TRBV6-5 to TRBJ2-3, with TRBD2 identical over 10 bases. In germline, CDR1 is MNHEY, CDR2 SVGAGI. This CDR3 comprises 16 residues. V lost 2 bases and J lost 2; bases outside the gene matches: 4. The CDR3 bases are TGTGCCAGCAGTTACCGAGCGGGGGGGCCCACAGATACGCAGTATTTT. It translates to CASSYRAGGPTDTQYF.

The gene calls are TRBV3-1 (or the pseudogene TRBV3-2) and TRBJ2-7; 9 bases are shared with TRBD1. Germline V CDR1 and CDR2: LGHDT, YNNKEL (reference sequence). The V gene end was trimmed by 4 bases and the J gene end by 4 bases; junction bases not matched to a gene: 5. The CDR3 consists of 14 residues. The CDR3 DNA sequence: TGTGCCAGCAGCCCGGGACAGGGCCAATACGAGCAGTACTTC. Protein sequence: CASSPGQGQYEQYF.

V usage is TRBV7-2 and J usage is TRBJ2-1; 8 positions match TRBD2. Looked up from germline, CDR1 is SGHTA and CDR2 is FQGNSA. J was trimmed by 5 bases and V by 1 base; bases with no gene match: 7. This CDR3 spans 16 amino acids. Here the CDR3 reads CASSLGPLAGHNEQFF. DNA for the CDR3: TGTGCCAGCAGCTTAGGTCCCTTAGCGGGGCACAATGAGCAGTTCTTC.

Details on this clone: Other DNA sequences within the sample encode an identical CDR3. This chain links TRBV27 with TRBJ1-5; D might be TRBD1 (6 bases). This CDR3 contains 14 residues. The germline V gene encodes CDR1 MNHEY and CDR2 SMNVEV (reference sequence). Trimming removed 2 bases at V and 6 bases at J, with 11 bases between. CDR3 DNA: TGTGCCAGCAGTTTAAGTGGGGGCGGTCAGCCCCAGCATTTT. It yields the protein CASSLSGGGQPQHF.

The chain combines TRBV29-1 with TRBJ1-1, with D perhaps TRBD1 (5 bases). Germline V gene data show CDR1 as SQVTM and CDR2 as ANQGSEA. This CDR3 has 12 residues. The ends were cut back, 3 bases at V and 0 bases at J, with 5 bases in the middle. The CDR3, as DNA: TGCAGCGTTGACAGGGTGAACACTGAAGCTTTCTTT. Residues: CSVDRVNTEAFF.